This entry concerns a single TCR beta chain. Its cognate antigen is unknown. This sample was taken from a study of shared clonotypes between healthy human individuals. Broader study findings: Measured sharing among donors was expected to vary with sequencing depth.

Sequencing was performed with immunoSEQ multiplex PCR; in TCRdb, only in-frame clones are kept and a portion is missing. The sample gives about 380,000 clones, 96% of which show up once; around 0.32% is in the top ten. The specimen was memory CD8+ T cells sorted from blood. This sample's subset: CD45RO+ cells pooled with CCR7-negative TemRA cells. This TCR was recovered from a man aged 25 to 40 in good health.

For the CDR3, the DNA is TGTGCCAGCAGCGTTGGGGGTACGCAGTATTTT. It is translated as CASSVGGTQYF. The V call is TRBV6-5, the J call TRBJ2-3; perhaps D is TRBD1 or TRBD2 (5 bases each). V lost 6 bases, J lost 8 bases, and 9 bases lay in between. The germline V gene encodes CDR1 MNHEY and CDR2 SVGAGI. This CDR3 contains 11 residues.